A selection of T cell receptor beta chains follows, all from one sample in a study of blood T cell repertoires in COVID-19. Data came from immunoSEQ multiplex PCR; TCRdb stores just in-frame clones and leaves some out. This sample carries more than 200,000 clones, roughly 86% of them seen once, and the ten largest clones take 3.5% to 4.5%. The sample taken for sequencing was PBMCs or T cells enriched from blood (not recorded which). These receptor sequences come from a young woman with acute COVID-19. Both conserved end residues are trimmed from each CDR3.

TRBJ1-2,TRBV18,ASSPQGLGGYT
TRBJ2-1,TRBV5-1,ASSSLVTGTGLGNEQF
TRBJ2-7,TRBV6-2/TRBV6-3,ASSYAQGSYEQY
TRBJ1-1,TRBV3-1/TRBV3-2,ASSQGGHATEAF
TRBJ1-6,TRBV5-1,ASSLSHSSYNSPLH
TRBJ2-3,TRBV3-1/TRBV3-2,ASSQWDTSSTDTQY
TRBJ1-2,TRBV18,ASSPTPNTGGWGYT
TRBJ1-2,TRBV18,ASSPLQGADYGYT
TRBJ2-7,TRBV7-9,ASSLAQGYEQY
TRBJ2-1,TRBV20-1,SASGDTNNEQF
TRBJ1-5,TRBV27,ASSDSSAAGVYQPQH
TRBJ1-1,TRBV30,AWSVQITEAF
TRBJ2-1,TRBV5-5,ASSLTGGNYNEQF
TRBJ2-3,TRBV7-9,ASSLGRRDYTDTQY
TRBJ1-2,TRBV27,ASSDRGIGYGYT
TRBJ1-1,TRBV19,ASRANTEAF
TRBJ1-5,TRBV4-3,ASSFRTGDQPQH
TRBJ2-6,TRBV4-2,ASSPTSGQLTMPSGANVLT
TRBJ1-1,TRBV30,AWSVHRGSEAF
TRBJ2-2,TRBV28,ASSKKTGWDGELF
TRBJ2-7,TRBV5-4,ASGTESYEQY
TRBJ2-6,TRBV19,ASSQTGAGANVLT
TRBJ1-1,TRBV7-9,ASSDTAGRDTEAF
TRBJ1-2,TRBV7-2,ASSLMGGTGGHGYT
TRBJ1-6,TRBV6-1,ASSDLTGDSPLH
TRBJ2-7,TRBV5-6,ASSAGRVYEQY
TRBJ2-1,TRBV4-3,ASSQSLGGLF
TRBJ2-3,TRBV12-3/TRBV12-4,ASSAGTTDTQY
TRBJ2-3,TRBV28,ASTSGGAFRTDTQY
TRBJ1-1,TRBV27,ASSQQGTSTEAF
TRBJ1-2,TRBV6-5,ASTSPTGGTL
TRBJ1-1,TRBV2,ASSDRRGTEAF